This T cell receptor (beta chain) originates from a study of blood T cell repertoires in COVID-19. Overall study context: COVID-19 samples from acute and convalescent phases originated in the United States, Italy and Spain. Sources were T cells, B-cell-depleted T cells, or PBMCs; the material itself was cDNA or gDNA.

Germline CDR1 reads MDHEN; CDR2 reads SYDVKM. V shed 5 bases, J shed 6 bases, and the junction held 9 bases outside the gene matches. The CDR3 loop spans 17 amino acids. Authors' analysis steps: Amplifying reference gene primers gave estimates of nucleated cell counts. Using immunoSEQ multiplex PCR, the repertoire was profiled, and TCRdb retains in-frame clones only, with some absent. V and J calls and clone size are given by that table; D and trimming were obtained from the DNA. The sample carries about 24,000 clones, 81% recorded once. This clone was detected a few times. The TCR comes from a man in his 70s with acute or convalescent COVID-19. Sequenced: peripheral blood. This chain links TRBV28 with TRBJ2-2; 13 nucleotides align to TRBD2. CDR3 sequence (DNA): TGTGCCAGCAGTATCGGACTAGCGGGAGTACTACCCGGGGAGCTGTTTTTT. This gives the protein CASSIGLAGVLPGELFF.